One sample yielded the 10 T cell receptor beta chains listed below, sequenced in a study of T-cell reconstitution after alpha-beta-depleted transplantation in children. Preparing the TCRbeta library involved the use of unique molecular identifiers. TCRdb re-called the PCR reads through MiXCR, storing one row per CDR3 protein. The table records about 980,000 distinct CDR3 sequences, about 29% of them present only once. The starting material was PBMCs, mostly from graft donor cells, obtained 360 days after TCRalphabeta/CD19-depleted stem cell transplant. The receptors originated from a boy less than two years old who had a stem cell transplant for SCID, so the T cells may come from the graft donor.

V gene TRBV28 combines with J gene TRBJ2-7, with no clear D. Looked up from germline, CDR1 is MDHEN and CDR2 is SYDVKM. Trimming removed 2 bases from V and 3 bases from J, with 14 bases in between. CDR3 size: 15 residues. The CDR3, as DNA: TGTGCCAGCAGTTTAGGTGACATAGAGAGCTACGAGCAGTACTTC. Its protein product is CASSLGDIESYEQYF.

This clonotype showed up just a few times. The chain uses TRBV20-1 and TRBJ1-1; D gene uncertain. The CDR3 consists of 16 residues. Trimming shortened V by 2 bases and J by 1 base, and 17 bases separated the two germline ends. Germline loops: CDR1 DFQATT, CDR2 SNEGSKA (reference sequence). CDR3 in DNA: TGCAGTGCTAGACCCCTCGGTGAGGGCGGGAACACTGAAGCTTTCTTT. This codes for CSARPLGEGGNTEAFF.

This clonotype has just a few counts. This chain links TRBV28 with TRBJ2-6, with 7 nucleotides matching TRBD1. This CDR3 region has 18 residues. The trim removed 4 bases at V and 0 bases at J, leaving 9 bases unmatched. Germline CDR1 MDHEN, CDR2 SYDVKM. The CDR3 is CASSSPWGQISGANVLTF. As DNA, the CDR3 is TGTGCCAGCAGTTCCCCCTGGGGACAGATCTCTGGGGCCAACGTCCTGACTTTC.

This clonotype was recorded once. This sequence joins TRBV28 and TRBJ2-7; D possibly corresponds to TRBD1 (6 bases). The germline V and J ends were trimmed by 0 bases and 4 bases, with 25 bases remaining between them. The CDR3 consists of 19 residues. From germline, CDR1 is MDHEN and CDR2 SYDVKM. The CDR3 bases are TGTGCCAGCAGTTTATGGGTATGGCCTTACAGGGCCCCTTTTTACGAGCAGTACTTC. Residues: CASSLWVWPYRAPFYEQYF.

This clonotype was counted only a few times. The rearrangement uses TRBV7-2 and TRBJ1-4, with D perhaps matching TRBD1 (6 bases). The V gene's germline CDR1 is SGHTA and CDR2 FQGNSA. V shed 4 bases and J shed 8 bases, with 17 bases lying between them. The CDR3 runs 15 residues. The CDR3 spells CASSSLSGTREKLFF. The CDR3 DNA follows: TGTGCCAGCAGCTCCCTCTCTGGGACAAGGGAAAAACTGTTTTTT.

V is TRBV20-1 and J is TRBJ2-7, with 7 bases aligning to TRBD1. The CDR3 covers 14 residues. From germline, CDR1 is DFQATT and CDR2 SNEGSKA (reference sequence). Unmatched junction bases numbered 4, after V lost 0 bases and J lost 2 bases. The CDR3 coding sequence is TGCAGTGCTAGAGATCCCCAGGGGGCCTACGAGCAGTACTTC. Its translation is CSARDPQGAYEQYF.

This clonotype came up a few times. V usage is TRBV28 and J usage is TRBJ1-1; 7 bases agree with TRBD1. V was pared by 7 bases and J by 5 bases, with 7 bases of the junction left unmatched. CDR3 length equals 13 residues. Germline CDR1 MDHEN, CDR2 SYDVKM. CDR3 sequence (DNA): TGTGCCAGCAAGCCCAGGGGGTGGACTGAAGCTTTCTTT. Translated, it gives CASKPRGWTEAFF.

This clonotype was counted only a few times. This chain connects TRBV24-1 to TRBJ2-1; D not resolved. This CDR3 spans 15 amino acids. CDR1 and CDR2 (germline): KGHDR, SFDVKD. The ends were cut back, 2 bases at V and 1 base at J, with 8 bases in the middle. CDR3 nucleotide sequence: TGTGCCACCAGTGATTCGGACGGGTCCTACAATGAGCAGTTCTTC. Translation: CATSDSDGSYNEQFF.

In this sample, this clonotype turned up a few times. The chain links TRBV4-3 to TRBJ2-1; D gene unclear. CDR3 length: 12 residues. The V end lost 0 bases, the J end lost 8 bases, and 5 bases lay between the germline ends. CDR1 is LGHNA and CDR2 is YSLEER in the germline V gene. The CDR3 DNA reads TGCGCCAGCAGCCAAGATAGCTATGAGCAGTTCTTC. Its translation is CASSQDSYEQFF.

The sample holds a few counts of this clonotype. The chain uses TRBV4-1 and TRBJ1-2, with 12 nucleotides matching TRBD1. The CDR3 runs to 17 residues. The V gene's germline CDR1 is MGHRA and CDR2 YSYEKL. V lost 3 bases and J lost 2; bases outside the gene matches: 7. As DNA, the CDR3 is TGCGCCAGCAGCCACCAGGGACAGGGGGCATTCAACTATGGCTACACCTTC. As protein: CASSHQGQGAFNYGYTF.